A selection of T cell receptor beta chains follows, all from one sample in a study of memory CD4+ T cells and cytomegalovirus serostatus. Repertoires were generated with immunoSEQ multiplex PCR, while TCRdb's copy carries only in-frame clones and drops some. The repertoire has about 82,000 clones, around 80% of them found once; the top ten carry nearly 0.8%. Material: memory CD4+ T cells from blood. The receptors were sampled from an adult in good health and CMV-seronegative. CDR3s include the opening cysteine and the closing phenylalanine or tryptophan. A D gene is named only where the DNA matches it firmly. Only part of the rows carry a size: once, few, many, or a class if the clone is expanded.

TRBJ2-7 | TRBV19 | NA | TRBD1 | CASKGQISSYEQYF | TGTGCCAGTAAGGGACAGATAAGCTCCTACGAGCAGTACTTC
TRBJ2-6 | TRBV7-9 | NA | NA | CASSLARVGANVLTF | TGTGCCAGCAGCTTAGCACGGGTAGGGGCCAACGTCCTGACTTTC
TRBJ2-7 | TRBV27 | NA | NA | CESYEQYF | TGTGAATCCTACGAGCAGTACTTC
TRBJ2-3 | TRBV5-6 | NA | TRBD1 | CASSRGQGTDTQYF | TGTGCCAGCAGCCGGGGACAGGGGACAGATACGCAGTATTTT
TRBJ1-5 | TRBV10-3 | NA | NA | CAISVQESNQPQHF | TGTGCCATCAGCGTTCAGGAGAGCAATCAGCCCCAGCATTTT
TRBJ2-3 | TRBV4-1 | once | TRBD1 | CASTLTGTGGSDTQYF | TGCGCCAGCACCCTAACCGGGACAGGGGGTTCAGATACGCAGTATTTT
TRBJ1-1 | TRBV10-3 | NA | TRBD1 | CAARGQYMNTEAFF | TGTGCCGCACGGGGACAGTACATGAACACTGAAGCTTTCTTT
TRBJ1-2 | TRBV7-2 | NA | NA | CASIWGGESYGYTF | TGTGCCAGCATCTGGGGGGGAGAGAGCTATGGCTACACCTTC
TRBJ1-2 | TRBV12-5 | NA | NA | CASGEWDYGYTF | TGTGCTAGTGGGGAATGGGACTATGGCTACACCTTC
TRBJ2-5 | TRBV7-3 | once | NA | CASSLMGGQETQYF | TGTGCCAGCAGCTTAATGGGGGGTCAAGAGACCCAGTACTTC
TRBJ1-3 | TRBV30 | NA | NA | CAWGVRSGNTIYF | TGTGCCTGGGGAGTGCGCTCTGGAAACACCATATATTTT
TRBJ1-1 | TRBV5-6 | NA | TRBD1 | CASSAGTGGITEAFF | TGTGCCAGCAGCGCAGGGACAGGGGGCATCACTGAAGCTTTCTTT
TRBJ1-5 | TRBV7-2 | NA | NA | CASSLRTGQEQPQHF | TGTGCCAGCAGCTTAAGAACAGGGCAAGAACAGCCCCAGCATTTT
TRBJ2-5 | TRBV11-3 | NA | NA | CASSLDSETQYF | TGTGCCAGCAGCTTAGACAGTGAGACCCAGTACTTC
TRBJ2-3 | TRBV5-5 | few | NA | CASSLPGGVGDTQYF | TGTGCCAGCAGCTTGCCCGGGGGCGTAGGAGATACGCAGTATTTT
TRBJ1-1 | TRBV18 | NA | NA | CASSPPVEWNTEAFF | TGTGCCAGCTCACCACCCGTCGAGTGGAACACTGAAGCTTTCTTT
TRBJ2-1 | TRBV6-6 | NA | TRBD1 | CASSSYGQGADEQFF | TGTGCCAGCAGCTCGTACGGACAGGGGGCCGATGAGCAGTTCTTC
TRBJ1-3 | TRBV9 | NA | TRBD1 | CASNTPGQGLSGGVAAIGNTIYF | TGTGCCAGCAACACTCCTGGACAGGGATTATCGGGGGGGGTCGCGGCCATCGGAAACACCATATATTTT
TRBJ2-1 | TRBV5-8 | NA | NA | CASSLVGTVQFF | TGTGCCAGCAGCTTAGTAGGGACCGTGCAGTTCTTC
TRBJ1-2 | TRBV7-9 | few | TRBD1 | CASSAADRGRKSYTF | TGTGCCAGCAGCGCCGCGGACAGGGGGCGAAAGAGCTACACCTTC
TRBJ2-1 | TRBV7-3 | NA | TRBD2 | CASSFSSGSYNEQFF | TGTGCCAGCAGCTTTTCGAGCGGGAGCTACAATGAGCAGTTCTTC
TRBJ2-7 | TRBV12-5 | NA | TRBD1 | CASDTGTGNYYEQYF | TGTGCTAGTGACACCGGGACAGGGAACTACTACGAGCAGTACTTC
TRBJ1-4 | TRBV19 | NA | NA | CASSTRHLGEKLFF | TGTGCCAGTAGTACCCGACATTTAGGGGAAAAACTGTTTTTT
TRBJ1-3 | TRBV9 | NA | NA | CASSVAGQQSSGNTIYF | TGTGCCAGCAGCGTGGCAGGGCAACAGAGCTCTGGAAACACCATATATTTT
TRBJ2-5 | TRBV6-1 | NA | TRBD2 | CASNGGGAEETQYF | TGTGCCAGCAACGGCGGGGGGGCAGAAGAGACCCAGTACTTC
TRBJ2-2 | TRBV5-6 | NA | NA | CASSLVGYSNTGELFF | TGTGCCAGCAGCTTGGTGGGGTACTCCAACACCGGGGAGCTGTTTTTT
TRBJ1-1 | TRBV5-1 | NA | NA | CASSLPGVGTEAFF | TGCGCCAGCAGCTTGCCCGGGGTGGGGACTGAAGCTTTCTTT
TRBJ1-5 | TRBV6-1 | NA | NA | CASSEWLHNQPQHF | TGTGCCAGCAGTGAATGGCTCCACAATCAGCCCCAGCATTTT
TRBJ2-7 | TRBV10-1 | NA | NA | CASSESRGAYEQYF | TGCGCCAGCAGTGAGTCGAGGGGCGCCTACGAGCAGTACTTC
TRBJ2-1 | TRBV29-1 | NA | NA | CSVDRLGGFNEQFF | TGCAGCGTTGATAGACTAGGAGGGTTCAATGAGCAGTTCTTC
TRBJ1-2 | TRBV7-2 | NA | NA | CASSLSGSNYGYTF | TGTGCCAGCAGCTTATCTGGCAGCAACTATGGCTACACCTTC
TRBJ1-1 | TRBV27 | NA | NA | CASRATGNTEAFF | TGTGCCAGCAGGGCGACAGGCAACACTGAAGCTTTCTTT
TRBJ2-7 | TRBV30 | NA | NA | CAWRLDSYEQYF | TGTGCCTGGAGGCTTGACAGCTACGAGCAGTACTTC
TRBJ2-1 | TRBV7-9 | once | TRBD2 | CASSGPLGTSGSNEQFF | TGTGCCAGCAGCGGACCGCTTGGGACTAGCGGGTCAAATGAGCAGTTCTTC
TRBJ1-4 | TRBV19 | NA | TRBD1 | CASSRTGGTEKLFF | TGTGCCAGTAGCCGGACAGGGGGGACTGAAAAACTGTTTTTT
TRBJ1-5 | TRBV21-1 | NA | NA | CASTQGVGTGSCSNQPQHF | NA
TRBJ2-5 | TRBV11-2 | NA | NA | CASSQETQYF | TGTGCCAGCAGCCAAGAGACCCAGTACTTC
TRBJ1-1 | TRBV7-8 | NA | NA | CASSIGQNTEAFF | TGTGCCAGCAGCATAGGACAGAACACTGAAGCTTTCTTT
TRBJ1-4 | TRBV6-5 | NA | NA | CASSYSRPTTNEKLFF | TGTGCCAGCAGTTACTCGCGACCTACAACTAATGAAAAACTGTTTTTT
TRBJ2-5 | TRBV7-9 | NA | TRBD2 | CATRTSGGQETQYF | TGTGCCACCAGGACTAGCGGGGGCCAAGAGACCCAGTACTTC
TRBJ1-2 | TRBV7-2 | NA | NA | CASSFARVGDGYTF | TGTGCCAGCAGCTTCGCCCGTGTCGGCGATGGCTACACCTTC
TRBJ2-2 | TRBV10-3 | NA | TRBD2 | CATGTSGGGELFF | TGTGCCACCGGGACTAGCGGGGGCGGGGAGCTGTTTTTT
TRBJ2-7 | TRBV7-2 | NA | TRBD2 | CASSLSGGTYEQYF | TGTGCCAGCAGCCTTAGCGGGGGGACATACGAGCAGTACTTC
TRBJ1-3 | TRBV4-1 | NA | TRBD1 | CASSQDQPGQTIHSGNTIYF | TGCGCCAGCAGCCAAGATCAACCGGGACAGACGATCCACTCTGGAAACACCATATATTTT